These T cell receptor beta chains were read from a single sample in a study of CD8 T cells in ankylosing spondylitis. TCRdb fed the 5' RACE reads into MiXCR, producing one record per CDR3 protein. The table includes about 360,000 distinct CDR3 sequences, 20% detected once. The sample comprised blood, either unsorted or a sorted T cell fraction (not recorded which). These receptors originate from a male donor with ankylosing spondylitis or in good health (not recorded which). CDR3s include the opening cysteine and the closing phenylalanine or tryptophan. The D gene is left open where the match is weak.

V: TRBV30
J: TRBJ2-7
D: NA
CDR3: CAWSVPNPYEQYF

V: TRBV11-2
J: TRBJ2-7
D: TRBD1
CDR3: CASSPHVTGPNYEQYF

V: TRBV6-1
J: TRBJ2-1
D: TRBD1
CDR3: CASSDRDRLYNEQFF

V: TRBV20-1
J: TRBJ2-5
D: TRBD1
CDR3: CSADYLGQRGETQYF

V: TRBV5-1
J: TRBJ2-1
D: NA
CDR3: CASSPHSGNNEQFF

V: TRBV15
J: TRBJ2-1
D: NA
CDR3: CATSLNILEKYEQFF

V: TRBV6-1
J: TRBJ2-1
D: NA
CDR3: CATRGWGGHEQFF

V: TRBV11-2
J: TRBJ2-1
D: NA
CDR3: CASSSGPFSGSNEQFF

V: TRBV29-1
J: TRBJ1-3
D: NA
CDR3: CSVRVPGNTIYF

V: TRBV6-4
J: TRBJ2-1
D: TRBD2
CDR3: CASSWGSGGFGEQFF

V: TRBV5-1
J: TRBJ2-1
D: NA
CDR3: CASSLSPFSYNEQFF

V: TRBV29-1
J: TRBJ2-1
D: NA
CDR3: CSLKGSYNEQFF

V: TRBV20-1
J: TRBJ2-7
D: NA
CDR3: CSAAQGWAYEQYF

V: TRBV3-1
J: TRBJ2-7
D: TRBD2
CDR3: CASSQGAGVYEQYF

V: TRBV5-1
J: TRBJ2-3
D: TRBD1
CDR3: CASSSRQGADTQYF

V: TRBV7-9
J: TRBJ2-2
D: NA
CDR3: CASSHPLAGTGELFF

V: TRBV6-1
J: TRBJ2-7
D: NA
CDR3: CASWGRDEQYF

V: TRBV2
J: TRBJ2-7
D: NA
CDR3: CASSESTGTTYEQYF

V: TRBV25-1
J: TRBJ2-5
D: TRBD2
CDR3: CASSELTSGQETQYF

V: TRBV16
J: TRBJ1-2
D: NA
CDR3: CASSQAVRTATLENYGYTF

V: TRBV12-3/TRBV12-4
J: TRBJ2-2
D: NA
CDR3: CASDRYLNTGELFF

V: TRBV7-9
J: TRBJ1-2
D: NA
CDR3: CASSPWTYGYTF

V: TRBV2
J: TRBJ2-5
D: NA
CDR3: CASSEARRGQETQYF

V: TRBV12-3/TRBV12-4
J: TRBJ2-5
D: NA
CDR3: CASSRESDGGTQYF

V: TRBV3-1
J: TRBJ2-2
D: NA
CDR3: CASSQDGLPTGELFF

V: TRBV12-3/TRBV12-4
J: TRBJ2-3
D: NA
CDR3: CASSLLRGSTDTQYF

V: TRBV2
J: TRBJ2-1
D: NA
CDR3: CASSEIGFYNEQFF

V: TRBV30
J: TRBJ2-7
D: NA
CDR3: CAWGPGALSTYEQYF

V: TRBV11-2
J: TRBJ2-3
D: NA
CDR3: CASSTAGTGTDTQYF

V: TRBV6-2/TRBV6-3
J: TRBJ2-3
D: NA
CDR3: CASSAGGSPQYF

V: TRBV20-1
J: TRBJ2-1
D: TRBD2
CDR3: CSAPPWERGYNEQFF

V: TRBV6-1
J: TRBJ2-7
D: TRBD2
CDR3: CASSQTASGGYEQYF

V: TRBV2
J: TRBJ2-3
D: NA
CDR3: CASSDIGGGPVDHTQYF

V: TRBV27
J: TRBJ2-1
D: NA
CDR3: CASSLSSHNEQFF

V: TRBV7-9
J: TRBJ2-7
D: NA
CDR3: CASSPGDRPPTYEQYF

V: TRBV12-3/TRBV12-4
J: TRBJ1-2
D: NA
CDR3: CASSPDGYTF

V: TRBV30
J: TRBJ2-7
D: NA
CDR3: CAWSDLGAEQYF

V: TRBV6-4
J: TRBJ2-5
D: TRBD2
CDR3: CASAASGGDQETQYF

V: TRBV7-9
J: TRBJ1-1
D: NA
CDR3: CASTLLSGGLNTEAFF

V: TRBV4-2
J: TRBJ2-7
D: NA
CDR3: CASSQAAGGTYEQYF

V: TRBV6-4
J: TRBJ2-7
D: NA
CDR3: CASSESGQGGDEQYF

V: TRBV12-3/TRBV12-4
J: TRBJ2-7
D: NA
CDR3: CASSFIREWGEQYF

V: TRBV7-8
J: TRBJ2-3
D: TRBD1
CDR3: CASSLGGTGVTDTQYF

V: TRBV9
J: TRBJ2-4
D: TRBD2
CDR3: CASSELAGGPKNIQYF

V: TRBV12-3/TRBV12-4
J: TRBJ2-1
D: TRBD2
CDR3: CASSHSGGVVYNEQFF

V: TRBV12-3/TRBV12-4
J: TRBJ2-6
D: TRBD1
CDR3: CASSLYRTGGAGANVLTF